This T cell receptor (beta chain) comes out of a study of blood T cell repertoires in COVID-19. Whole-study context: The origin of the acute and convalescent COVID-19 samples was the United States, Italy and Spain. Sources were T cells, B-cell-depleted T cells, or PBMCs; the material itself was cDNA or gDNA.

The authors' processing: Reference gene primer amplification yielded estimated nucleated cell counts. The method was immunoSEQ multiplex PCR; TCRdb's version includes in-frame clones alone and lacks a portion of them. V and J calls and clone size are as listed in that table; D and trimming were resolved from the DNA. The sample lists 150,000 to 180,000 clones; approximately 80% were seen once. Seattle's enrolled individuals joined amid active infection and were then monitored longitudinally. V was clipped by 6 bases and J by 7 bases; unmatched bases: 3. The CDR3 covers 13 residues. V gene TRBV12-3 or TRBV12-4 combines with J gene TRBJ1-5; 10 positions match TRBD1. Input material: peripheral blood. This sequence was found in an older woman with COVID-19, enrolled during active disease. Written as DNA, the CDR3 is TGTGCCAGCAGCGGGACAGGGGTCCAGCCCCAGCATTTT. This codes for CASSGTGVQPQHF.